This TCR beta chain was recorded in a study of shared clonotypes between healthy human individuals. As for the study in general: The plates for each donor numbered three CD4 naive, three CD4 memory, two CD8 naive and one CD8 memory. Study-wide points: Tissue TCR repertoires likely differ from these blood-only repertoires. Shared clonotypes across all four donors exceeded non-shared ones in generation probability.

Germline lookup yields CDR1 SGHVS and CDR2 FQNEAQ. With 5 bases removed from V and 3 bases from J, the gap between germline ends came to 11 bases. The CDR3 loop spans 13 amino acids. In regard to this clone: The antigen is not known.

The naive CD8 fraction comprised CD45RO-negative cells positively selected for CCR7 and excluded terminally differentiated effector memory CD45RA+ cells. Generated by immunoSEQ multiplex PCR, the TCRdb table keeps only in-frame clones and is missing some. The sample carries hundreds of thousands of clones, nearly 98% recorded once. The sequenced sample was naive CD8+ T cells sorted from blood. The receptor comes from a man aged 25 to 40 in good health. The genes are TRBV7-8 and TRBJ2-7; no definite D call. For the CDR3, the DNA is TGTGCCAGCAGCCCTCAACTTAGCTACGAGCAGTACTTC. Protein: CASSPQLSYEQYF.